Listed below are T cell receptor beta chains from one sample, sequenced in a study of blood T cell repertoires in COVID-19. Assay: immunoSEQ multiplex PCR; the TCRdb copy retains only in-frame clones and omits some. The sample lists some 44,000 clones; 87% were seen once. What was sequenced was peripheral blood. Receptors originate from a man aged 60 to 75 with active COVID-19. Both conserved end residues are part of each CDR3. The D gene is left open where the match is weak. Clone size, where shown, is once, few, many, or a class for clones that have expanded.

V gene: TRBV7-2; clone size: -; D gene: TRBD1; J gene: TRBJ1-2; CDR3 DNA: TGTGCCAGCAGCTTAGCATGGCGTGGACAGGGGGGAGGCTACACCTTC; CDR3 protein: CASSLAWRGQGGGYTF
V gene: TRBV12-3/TRBV12-4; clone size: -; D gene: -; J gene: TRBJ1-1; CDR3 DNA: TGTGCCAGCGGAGAGGGCACTGAAGCTTTCTTT; CDR3 protein: CASGEGTEAFF
V gene: TRBV7-2; clone size: -; D gene: TRBD2; J gene: TRBJ2-3; CDR3 DNA: TGTGCCAGCAGCTTAGGCGGGGGACGCACAGATACGCAGTATTTT; CDR3 protein: CASSLGGGRTDTQYF
V gene: TRBV5-4; clone size: -; D gene: TRBD2; J gene: TRBJ2-7; CDR3 DNA: TGTGCCAGCAGCCCGAACGGTAAGCGGGGCTTCTCCTACGAGCAGTACTTC; CDR3 protein: CASSPNGKRGFSYEQYF
V gene: TRBV4-1; clone size: once; D gene: -; J gene: TRBJ1-2; CDR3 DNA: TGCGCCAGCAGCCAAGACCCCGGTAACTATGGCTACACCTTC; CDR3 protein: CASSQDPGNYGYTF
V gene: TRBV28; clone size: -; D gene: -; J gene: TRBJ1-1; CDR3 DNA: TGTGCCAGCAGAATAATAAACACTGAAGCTTTCTTT; CDR3 protein: CASRIINTEAFF
V gene: TRBV4-3; clone size: -; D gene: -; J gene: TRBJ1-1; CDR3 DNA: TGCGCCAGCAGCCAAGGTTTAGCGGGTTGGTCCTCCACTGAAGCTTTCTTT; CDR3 protein: CASSQGLAGWSSTEAFF
V gene: TRBV7-9; clone size: few; D gene: -; J gene: TRBJ1-5; CDR3 DNA: TGTGCCAGCAGCTTAGGGCCGCAGCCCCAGCATTTT; CDR3 protein: CASSLGPQPQHF
V gene: TRBV7-2; clone size: -; D gene: TRBD2; J gene: TRBJ2-1; CDR3 DNA: TGTGCCAGCAGCTCAAGACTAGCGGGGGGGATCTCCAAGGGGAATGAGCAGTTCTTC; CDR3 protein: CASSSRLAGGISKGNEQFF
V gene: TRBV9; clone size: -; D gene: -; J gene: TRBJ2-7; CDR3 DNA: TGTGCCAGCAGCGTAGGGTCGGGTCTAAGACCCTACGAGCAGTACTTC; CDR3 protein: CASSVGSGLRPYEQYF
V gene: TRBV7-3; clone size: -; D gene: TRBD2; J gene: TRBJ2-2; CDR3 DNA: TGTGCCAGCAGCCCCCCGGGACTAGCTGCTACCGGGGAGCTGTTTTTT; CDR3 protein: CASSPPGLAATGELFF
V gene: TRBV25-1; clone size: -; D gene: -; J gene: TRBJ2-1; CDR3 DNA: TGTGCCAGCAGCAGGACCTGGGGACAACCCTACAATGAGCAGTTCTTC; CDR3 protein: CASSRTWGQPYNEQFF
V gene: TRBV11-3; clone size: -; D gene: TRBD1; J gene: TRBJ2-7; CDR3 DNA: TGTGCCAGCTCGACAGGGGACCACTACGAGCAGTACTTC; CDR3 protein: CASSTGDHYEQYF
V gene: TRBV3-1/TRBV3-2; clone size: -; D gene: TRBD2; J gene: TRBJ2-3; CDR3 DNA: TGTGCCAGCAGCCACCCACCGGGGAGGGGAGGCACAGATACGCAGTATTTT; CDR3 protein: CASSHPPGRGGTDTQYF
V gene: TRBV18; clone size: -; D gene: -; J gene: TRBJ2-7; CDR3 DNA: TGTGCCAGCTCACCACCGAGCACCCGGGGAGAGCAGTACTTC; CDR3 protein: CASSPPSTRGEQYF
V gene: TRBV3-1/TRBV3-2; clone size: -; D gene: -; J gene: TRBJ2-1; CDR3 DNA: TGTGCCAGCAGCCTCGTAAATGAGCAGTTCTTC; CDR3 protein: CASSLVNEQFF
V gene: TRBV2; clone size: -; D gene: -; J gene: TRBJ2-1; CDR3 DNA: TGTGCCAGCAGTGAAAAAGGGGGAGTAGGGAGTGAGCAGTTCTTC; CDR3 protein: CASSEKGGVGSEQFF
V gene: TRBV5-4; clone size: -; D gene: -; J gene: TRBJ2-7; CDR3 DNA: TGTGCCAGCAGCTTACAGGGTATCACCTACGAGCAGTACTTC; CDR3 protein: CASSLQGITYEQYF
V gene: TRBV5-1; clone size: -; D gene: TRBD1; J gene: TRBJ2-7; CDR3 DNA: TGCGCCAGCAGCTTGGCTGGACAGGGTCCCTACGAGCAGTACTTC; CDR3 protein: CASSLAGQGPYEQYF
V gene: TRBV29-1; clone size: -; D gene: TRBD1; J gene: TRBJ2-7; CDR3 DNA: TGCAGCGTTACCTTGTGGGGGACAGGGGGCTCCTACGAGCAGTACTTC; CDR3 protein: CSVTLWGTGGSYEQYF
V gene: TRBV29-1; clone size: -; D gene: TRBD1; J gene: TRBJ2-7; CDR3 DNA: TGCAGCGTTGAAGATCGGGGCAGGGGGCCACGGGAGCAGTACTTC; CDR3 protein: CSVEDRGRGPREQYF
V gene: TRBV18; clone size: -; D gene: TRBD2; J gene: TRBJ2-1; CDR3 DNA: TGTGCCAGCTCACTGACTAGCGGTAATTACAATGAGCAGTTCTTC; CDR3 protein: CASSLTSGNYNEQFF
V gene: TRBV5-1; clone size: -; D gene: -; J gene: TRBJ2-7; CDR3 DNA: TGCGCCAGCAGCTTGGCCCCGTTGCCCACAGTCGGGAGCGAGCAGTACTTC; CDR3 protein: CASSLAPLPTVGSEQYF
V gene: TRBV9; clone size: -; D gene: TRBD2; J gene: TRBJ2-3; CDR3 DNA: TGTGCCAGCAGCGCTAGCGGGAGGGCCGATACGCAGTATTTT; CDR3 protein: CASSASGRADTQYF
V gene: TRBV29-1; clone size: -; D gene: -; J gene: TRBJ2-1; CDR3 DNA: TGCAGCGTGGCCGTGGGAGGTGAGCAGTTCTTC; CDR3 protein: CSVAVGGEQFF
V gene: TRBV7-2; clone size: -; D gene: -; J gene: TRBJ2-5; CDR3 DNA: TGTGCCAGCAGCTTAAGGGACAGCACGGGGGCCCAGTACTTC; CDR3 protein: CASSLRDSTGAQYF
V gene: TRBV7-6; clone size: -; D gene: -; J gene: TRBJ2-3; CDR3 DNA: TGTGCCAGCAGCTTAGTGGGGGTTGGACAGACCTACACAGATACGCAGTATTTT; CDR3 protein: CASSLVGVGQTYTDTQYF
V gene: TRBV19; clone size: once; D gene: -; J gene: TRBJ1-5; CDR3 DNA: TGTGCCAGTAGTATGGGAGACACGATTAGCAATCAGCCCCAGCATTTT; CDR3 protein: CASSMGDTISNQPQHF
V gene: TRBV5-8; clone size: -; D gene: -; J gene: TRBJ1-6; CDR3 DNA: TGTGCCAGCAGCTTCAGGGGTAGCTCCTATAATTCACCCCTCCACTTT; CDR3 protein: CASSFRGSSYNSPLHF
V gene: TRBV4-1; clone size: -; D gene: -; J gene: TRBJ1-2; CDR3 DNA: TGCGCCAGCAGCCAAGAGGTACTGATTCTCTATGGCTACACCTTC; CDR3 protein: CASSQEVLILYGYTF
V gene: TRBV7-9; clone size: -; D gene: TRBD1; J gene: TRBJ2-5; CDR3 DNA: TGTGCCAGCAGCTTAGGGGACAGGGACTGGGAGACCCAGTACTTC; CDR3 protein: CASSLGDRDWETQYF
V gene: TRBV10-1; clone size: -; D gene: TRBD2; J gene: TRBJ2-1; CDR3 DNA: TGCGCCAGCAGTGAGTCGGGGCGGGAGGGCCGAAATGAGCAGTTCTTC; CDR3 protein: CASSESGREGRNEQFF
V gene: TRBV5-1; clone size: -; D gene: TRBD2; J gene: TRBJ2-2; CDR3 DNA: TGCGCCAGCAGCCCCGGGGGAGGGGTGAACACCGGGGAGCTGTTTTTT; CDR3 protein: CASSPGGGVNTGELFF
V gene: TRBV12-3/TRBV12-4; clone size: -; D gene: TRBD1; J gene: TRBJ1-2; CDR3 DNA: TGTGCCACCGAGACAGGGGAGAGTGGCTACACCTTC; CDR3 protein: CATETGESGYTF
V gene: TRBV18; clone size: -; D gene: TRBD1; J gene: TRBJ1-1; CDR3 DNA: TGTGCCAGCTCGCTAAGCCCGACAGGGGAGGGGACTGAAGCTTTCTTT; CDR3 protein: CASSLSPTGEGTEAFF
V gene: TRBV23-1; clone size: -; D gene: -; J gene: TRBJ2-7; CDR3 DNA: TGCGCCAGCAGTCTCAACGGGTCCTACGAGCAGTACTTC; CDR3 protein: CASSLNGSYEQYF
V gene: TRBV9; clone size: -; D gene: TRBD1; J gene: TRBJ2-5; CDR3 DNA: TGTGCCAGCAGCCCCGGGACAGGGGGTTCGGCAGAGACCCAGTACTTC; CDR3 protein: CASSPGTGGSAETQYF
V gene: TRBV25-1; clone size: -; D gene: -; J gene: TRBJ2-1; CDR3 DNA: TGTGCCAGCAGTGCGGACTCTGGGCGCAATGAGCAGTTCTTC; CDR3 protein: CASSADSGRNEQFF
V gene: TRBV5-1; clone size: once; D gene: TRBD1; J gene: TRBJ1-1; CDR3 DNA: TGCGCCAGCACCCCGACAGGGCATACTGAAGCTTTCTTT; CDR3 protein: CASTPTGHTEAFF
V gene: TRBV9; clone size: -; D gene: -; J gene: TRBJ2-1; CDR3 DNA: TGTGCCAGCAGCCCCCCTGGGGCGGCTTACAATGAGCAGTTCTTC; CDR3 protein: CASSPPGAAYNEQFF
V gene: TRBV19; clone size: -; D gene: TRBD2; J gene: TRBJ2-1; CDR3 DNA: TGTGCCAGTAGTACTAGGGCTAGCGGGCGACCCTACAATGAGCAGTTCTTC; CDR3 protein: CASSTRASGRPYNEQFF